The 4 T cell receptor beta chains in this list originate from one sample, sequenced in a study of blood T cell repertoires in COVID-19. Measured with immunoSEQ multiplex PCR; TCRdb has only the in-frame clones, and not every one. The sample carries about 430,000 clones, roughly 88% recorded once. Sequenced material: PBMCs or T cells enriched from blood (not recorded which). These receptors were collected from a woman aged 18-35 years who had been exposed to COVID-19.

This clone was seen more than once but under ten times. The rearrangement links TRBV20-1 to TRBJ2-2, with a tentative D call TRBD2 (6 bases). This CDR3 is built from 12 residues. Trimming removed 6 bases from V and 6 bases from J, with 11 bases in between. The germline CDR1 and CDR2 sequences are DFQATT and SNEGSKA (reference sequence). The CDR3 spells CSASGRSGELFF. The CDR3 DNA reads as TGCAGTGCCAGTGGGAGGTCCGGGGAGCTGTTTTTT.

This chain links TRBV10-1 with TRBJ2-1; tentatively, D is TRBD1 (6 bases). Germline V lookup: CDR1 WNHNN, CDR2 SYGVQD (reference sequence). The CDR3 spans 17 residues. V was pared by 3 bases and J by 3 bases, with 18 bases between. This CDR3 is CASSDDTGKHLYNEQFF. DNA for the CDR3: TGCGCCAGCAGTGACGACACAGGGAAACATCTCTACAATGAGCAGTTCTTC.

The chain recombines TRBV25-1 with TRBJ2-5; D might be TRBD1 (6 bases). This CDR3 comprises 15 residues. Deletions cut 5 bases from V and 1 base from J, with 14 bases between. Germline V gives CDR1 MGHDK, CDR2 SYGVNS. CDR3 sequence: CASSRVGGPQETQYF. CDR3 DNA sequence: TGTGCCAGCAGTAGAGTAGGGGGTCCCCAAGAGACCCAGTACTTC.

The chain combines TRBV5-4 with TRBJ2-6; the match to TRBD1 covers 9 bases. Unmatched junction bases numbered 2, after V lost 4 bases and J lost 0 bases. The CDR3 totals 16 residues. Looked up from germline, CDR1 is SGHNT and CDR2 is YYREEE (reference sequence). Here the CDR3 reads CASSRQGVSGANVLTF. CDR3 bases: TGTGCCAGCAGCCGACAGGGGGTCTCTGGGGCCAACGTCCTGACTTTC.